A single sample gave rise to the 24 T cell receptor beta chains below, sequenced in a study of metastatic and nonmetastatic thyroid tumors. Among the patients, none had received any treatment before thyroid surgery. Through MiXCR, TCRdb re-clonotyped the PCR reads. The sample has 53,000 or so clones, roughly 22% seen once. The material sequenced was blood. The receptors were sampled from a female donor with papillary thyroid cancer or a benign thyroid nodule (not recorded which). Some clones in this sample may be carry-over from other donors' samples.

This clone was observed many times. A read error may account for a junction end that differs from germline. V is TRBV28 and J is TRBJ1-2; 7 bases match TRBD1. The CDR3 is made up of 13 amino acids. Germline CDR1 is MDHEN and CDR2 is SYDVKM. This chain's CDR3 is CTSGQGTVYGYTF. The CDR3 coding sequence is TGTACCAGCGGGCAGGGGACAGTCTATGGCTACACCTTC.

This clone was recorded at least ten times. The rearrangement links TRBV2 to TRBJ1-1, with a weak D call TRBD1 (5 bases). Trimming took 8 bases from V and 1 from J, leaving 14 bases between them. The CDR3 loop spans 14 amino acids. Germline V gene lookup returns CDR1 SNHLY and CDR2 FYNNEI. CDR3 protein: CASHTEQGNTEAFF. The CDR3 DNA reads TGTGCCAGCCATACAGAGCAGGGGAACACTGAAGCTTTCTTT. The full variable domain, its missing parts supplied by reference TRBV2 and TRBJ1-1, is EPEVTQTPSHQVTQMGQEVILRCVPISNHLYFYWYRQILGQKVEFLVSFYNNEISEKSEIFDDQFSVERPDGSNFTLKIRSTKLEDSAMYFCASHTEQGNTEAFFGQGTRLTVV.

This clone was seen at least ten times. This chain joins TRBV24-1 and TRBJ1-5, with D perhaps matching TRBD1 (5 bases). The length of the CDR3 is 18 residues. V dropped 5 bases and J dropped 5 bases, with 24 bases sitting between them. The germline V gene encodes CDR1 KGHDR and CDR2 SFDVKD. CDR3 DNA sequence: TGTGCCACCAGTGGATCGGGACCCTGGGCGGGATTCCATCAGCCCCAGCATTTT. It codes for CATSGSGPWAGFHQPQHF.

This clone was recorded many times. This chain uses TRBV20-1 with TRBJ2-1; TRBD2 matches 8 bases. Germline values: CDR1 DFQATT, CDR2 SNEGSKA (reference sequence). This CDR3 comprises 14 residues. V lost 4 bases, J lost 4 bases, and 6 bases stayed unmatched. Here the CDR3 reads CSAKREGRYNEQFF. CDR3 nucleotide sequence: TGCAGTGCTAAACGGGAGGGCCGATACAATGAGCAGTTCTTC.

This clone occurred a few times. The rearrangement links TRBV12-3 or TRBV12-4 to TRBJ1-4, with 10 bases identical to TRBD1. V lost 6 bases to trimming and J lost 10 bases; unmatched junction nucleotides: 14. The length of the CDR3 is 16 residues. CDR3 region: CASSSHRQGARGKLFF. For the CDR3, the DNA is TGTGCCAGCAGCTCCCACAGACAGGGGGCACGGGGAAAACTGTTTTTT.

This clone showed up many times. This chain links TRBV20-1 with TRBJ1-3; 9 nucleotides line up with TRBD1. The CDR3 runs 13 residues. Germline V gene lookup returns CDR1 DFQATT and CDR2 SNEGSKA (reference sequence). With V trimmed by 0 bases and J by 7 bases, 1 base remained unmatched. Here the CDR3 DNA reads TGCAGTGCTAGAGAACAGGGGGCCAACACCATATATTTT. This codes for CSAREQGANTIYF.

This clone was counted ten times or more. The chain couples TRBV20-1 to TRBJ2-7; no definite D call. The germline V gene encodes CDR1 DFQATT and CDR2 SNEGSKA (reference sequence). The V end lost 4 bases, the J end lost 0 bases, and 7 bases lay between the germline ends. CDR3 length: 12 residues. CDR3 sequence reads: CSATGGSYEQYF. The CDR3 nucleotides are TGCAGTGCTACCGGTGGCTCCTACGAGCAGTACTTC.

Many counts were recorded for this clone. DNA of the CDR3: TGTGCCAGCAGCTCCCGGACAGGGGGTAATAATTCACCCCTCCACTTT. Its translation is CASSSRTGGNNSPLHF. The rearrangement uses TRBV7-9 and TRBJ1-6; 10 nucleotides match TRBD1. Germline CDR1 is SEHNR and CDR2 is FQNEAQ (reference sequence). The CDR3 has 16 residues. After removal of 4 bases from V and 5 bases from J, the junction contained 5 bases not matched to a gene.

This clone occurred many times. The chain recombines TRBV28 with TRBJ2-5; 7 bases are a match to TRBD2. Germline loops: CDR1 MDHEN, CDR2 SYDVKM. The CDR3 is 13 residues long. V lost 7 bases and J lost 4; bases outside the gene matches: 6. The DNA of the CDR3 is TGTGCCAGCAACGGCGGGAGCCGAGAGACCCAGTACTTC. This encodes CASNGGSRETQYF.

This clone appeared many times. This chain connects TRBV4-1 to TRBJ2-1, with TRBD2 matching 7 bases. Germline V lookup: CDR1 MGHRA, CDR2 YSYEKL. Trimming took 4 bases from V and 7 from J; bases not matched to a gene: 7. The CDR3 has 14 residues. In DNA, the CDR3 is TGCGCCAGCAGCCGCCCGGGACTACGTAATGAGCAGTTCTTC. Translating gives CASSRPGLRNEQFF.

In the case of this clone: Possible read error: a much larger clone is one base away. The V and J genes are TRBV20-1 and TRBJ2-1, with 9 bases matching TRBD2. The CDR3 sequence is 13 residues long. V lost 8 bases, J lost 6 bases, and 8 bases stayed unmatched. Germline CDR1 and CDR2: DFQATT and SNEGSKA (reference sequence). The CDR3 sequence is CSSCGRARNEQFF. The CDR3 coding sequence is TGCAGTTCTTGCGGGAGGGCCCGCAATGAGCAGTTCTTC.

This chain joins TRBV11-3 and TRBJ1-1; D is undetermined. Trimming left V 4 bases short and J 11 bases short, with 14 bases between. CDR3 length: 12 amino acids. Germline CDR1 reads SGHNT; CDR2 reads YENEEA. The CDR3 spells CASSSRIEGAFF. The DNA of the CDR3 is TGTGCCAGCAGCTCACGGATAGAAGGCGCTTTCTTT.

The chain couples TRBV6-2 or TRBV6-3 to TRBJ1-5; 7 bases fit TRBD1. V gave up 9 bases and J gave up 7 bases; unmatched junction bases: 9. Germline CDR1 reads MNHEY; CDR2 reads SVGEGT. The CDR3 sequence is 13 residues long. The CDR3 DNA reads TGTGCCAGGCTCGAGGGGGCGACCCAGCCCCAGCATTTT. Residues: CARLEGATQPQHF.

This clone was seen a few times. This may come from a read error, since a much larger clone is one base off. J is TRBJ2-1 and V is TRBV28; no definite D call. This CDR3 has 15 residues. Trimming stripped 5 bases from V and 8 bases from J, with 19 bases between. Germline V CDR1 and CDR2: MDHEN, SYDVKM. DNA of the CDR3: TGTGCCAGCAGTACCCCAAAAGGGCGGCGAGATGAGCAGTTCTTC. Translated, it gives CASSTPKGRRDEQFF. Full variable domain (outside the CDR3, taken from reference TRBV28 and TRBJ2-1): DVKVTQSSRYLVKRTGEKVFLECVQDMDHENMFWYRQDPGLGLRLIYFSYDVKMKEKGDIPEGYSVSREKKERFSLILESASTNQTSMYLCASSTPKGRRDEQFFGPGTRLTVL.

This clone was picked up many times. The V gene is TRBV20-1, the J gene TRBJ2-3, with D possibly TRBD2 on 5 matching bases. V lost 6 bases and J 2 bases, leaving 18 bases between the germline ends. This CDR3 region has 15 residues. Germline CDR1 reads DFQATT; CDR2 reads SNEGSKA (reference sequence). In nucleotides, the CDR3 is TGCAGTGCCTACTCCGGTGTAGCGATCACAGATACGCAGTATTTT. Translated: CSAYSGVAITDTQYF.

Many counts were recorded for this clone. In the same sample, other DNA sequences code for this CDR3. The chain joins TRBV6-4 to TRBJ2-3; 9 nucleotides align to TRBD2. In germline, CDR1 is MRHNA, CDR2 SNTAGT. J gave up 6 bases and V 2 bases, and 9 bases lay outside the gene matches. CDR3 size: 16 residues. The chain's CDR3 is CASSDGAGGPSDTQYF. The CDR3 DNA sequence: TGTGCCAGCAGTGACGGCGCGGGAGGGCCCTCCGATACGCAGTATTTT.

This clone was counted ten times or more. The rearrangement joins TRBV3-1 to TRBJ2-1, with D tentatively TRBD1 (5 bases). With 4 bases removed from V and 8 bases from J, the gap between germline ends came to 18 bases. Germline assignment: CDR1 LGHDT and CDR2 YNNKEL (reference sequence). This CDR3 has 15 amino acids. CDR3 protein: CASSPTSGFRDEQFF. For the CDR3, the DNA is TGTGCCAGCAGCCCAACGTCAGGGTTTAGGGATGAGCAGTTCTTC.

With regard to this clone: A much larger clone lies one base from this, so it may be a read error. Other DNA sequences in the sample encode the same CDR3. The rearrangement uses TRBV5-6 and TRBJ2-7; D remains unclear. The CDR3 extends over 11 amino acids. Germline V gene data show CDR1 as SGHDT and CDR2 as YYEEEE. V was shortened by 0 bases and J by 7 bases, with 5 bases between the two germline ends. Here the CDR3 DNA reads TGTGCCAGCAGCTTGGTCCGTGAGCAGTACTTC. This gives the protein CASSLVREQYF.

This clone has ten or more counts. CDR3 residues: CASSLEGNSPLHF. The CDR3 DNA sequence: TGTGCCAGCAGTTTGGAGGGAAATTCACCCCTCCACTTT. The genes are TRBV12-3 or TRBV12-4 and TRBJ1-6, with D hard to call. CDR3 size: 13 residues. Deletions cut 3 bases from V and 7 bases from J, with 7 bases between.

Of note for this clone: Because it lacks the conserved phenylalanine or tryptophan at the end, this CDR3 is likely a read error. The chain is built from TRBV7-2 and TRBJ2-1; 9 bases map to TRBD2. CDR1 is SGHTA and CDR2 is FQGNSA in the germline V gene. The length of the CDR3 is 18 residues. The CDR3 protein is CAISLARSSGILYNEQFS. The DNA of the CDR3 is TGTGCCATCAGCTTAGCTAGGTCTAGCGGGATACTCTACAATGAGCAGTTCTCC.

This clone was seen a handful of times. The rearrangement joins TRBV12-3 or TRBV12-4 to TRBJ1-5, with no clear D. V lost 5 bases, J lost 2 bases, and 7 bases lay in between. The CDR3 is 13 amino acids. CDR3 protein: CASSQTGNQPQHF. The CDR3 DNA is TGTGCCAGCAGTCAGACGGGCAATCAGCCCCAGCATTTT.

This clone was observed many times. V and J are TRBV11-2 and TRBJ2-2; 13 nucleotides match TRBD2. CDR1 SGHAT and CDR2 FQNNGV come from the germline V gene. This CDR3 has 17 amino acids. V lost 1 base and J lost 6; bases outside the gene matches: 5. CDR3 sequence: CASSLGLAGGRAGELFF. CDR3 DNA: TGTGCCAGCAGCTTAGGACTAGCGGGAGGCAGGGCCGGGGAGCTGTTTTTT.

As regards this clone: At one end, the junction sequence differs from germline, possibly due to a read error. The CDR3 reads CSSSQSGTALDTQYF. CDR3 nucleotides: TGTTCCAGCAGTCAAAGCGGGACGGCCTTAGATACGCAGTATTTT. The chain carries TRBV12-3 or TRBV12-4 and TRBJ2-3; TRBD2 matches at 7 bases. The CDR3 sequence is 15 residues long.

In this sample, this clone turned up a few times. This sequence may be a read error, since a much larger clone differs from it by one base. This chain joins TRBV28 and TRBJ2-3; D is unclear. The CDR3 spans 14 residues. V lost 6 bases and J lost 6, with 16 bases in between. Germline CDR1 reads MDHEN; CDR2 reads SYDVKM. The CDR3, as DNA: TGTGCCAGCAGCGGTGGTTCTGGCTGGGATACGCAGTATTTT. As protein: CASSGGSGWDTQYF.